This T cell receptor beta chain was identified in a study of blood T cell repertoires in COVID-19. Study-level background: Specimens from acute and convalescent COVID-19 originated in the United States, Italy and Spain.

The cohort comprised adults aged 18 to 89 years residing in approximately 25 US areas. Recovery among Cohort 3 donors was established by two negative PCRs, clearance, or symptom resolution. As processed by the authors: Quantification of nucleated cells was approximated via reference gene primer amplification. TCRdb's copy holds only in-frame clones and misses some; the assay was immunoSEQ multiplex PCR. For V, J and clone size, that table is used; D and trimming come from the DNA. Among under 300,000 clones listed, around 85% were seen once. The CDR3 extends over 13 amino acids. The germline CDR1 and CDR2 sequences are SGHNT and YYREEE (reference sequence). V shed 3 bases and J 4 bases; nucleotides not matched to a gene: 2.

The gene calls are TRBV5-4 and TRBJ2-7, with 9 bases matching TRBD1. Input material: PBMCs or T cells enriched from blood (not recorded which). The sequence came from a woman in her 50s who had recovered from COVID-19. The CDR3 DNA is TGTGCCAGCAGCTGGGACAGGGCATACGAGCAGTACTTC. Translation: CASSWDRAYEQYF.